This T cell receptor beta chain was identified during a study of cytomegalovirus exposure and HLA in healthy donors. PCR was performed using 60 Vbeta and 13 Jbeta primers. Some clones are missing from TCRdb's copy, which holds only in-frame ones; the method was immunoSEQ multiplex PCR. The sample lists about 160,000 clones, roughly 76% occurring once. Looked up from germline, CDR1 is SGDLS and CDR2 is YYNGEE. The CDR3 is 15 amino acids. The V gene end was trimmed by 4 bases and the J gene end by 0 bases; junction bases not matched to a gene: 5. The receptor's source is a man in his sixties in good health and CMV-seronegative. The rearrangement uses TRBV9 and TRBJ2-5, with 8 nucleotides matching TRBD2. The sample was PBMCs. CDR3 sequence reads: CASSYSSGYQETQYF. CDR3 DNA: TGTGCCAGCAGCTACTCTAGCGGGTACCAAGAGACCCAGTACTTC. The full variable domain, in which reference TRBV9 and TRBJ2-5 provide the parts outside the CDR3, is DSGVTQTPKHLITATGQRVTLRCSPRSGDLSVYWYQQSLDQGLQFLIQYYNGEERAKGNILERFSAQQFPDLHSELNLSSLELGDSALYFCASSYSSGYQETQYFGPGTRLLVL.